This T cell receptor beta chain was retrieved from a study of blood T cell repertoires in COVID-19. Study details: Samples came from the United States, Italy and Spain, spanning acute and convalescent COVID-19. In each case, the material was cDNA or gDNA derived from T cells, B-cell-depleted T cells, or PBMCs.

In the original analysis: Using reference gene primer amplification, nucleated cell counts were estimated. Clones were read by immunoSEQ multiplex PCR, and TCRdb kept only the in-frame ones, dropping some. D and trimming were read from the DNA, whereas the V and J calls and clone size are those reported in that table. The sample contains roughly 90,000 clones, 85% to 90% of which appear only once. The CDR3 has 13 amino acids. Trimming left V 3 bases short and J 14 bases short, with 17 bases between. CDR1 is SEHNR and CDR2 is FQNEAQ in the germline V gene (reference sequence). The chain is built from TRBV7-9 and TRBJ1-3, with unresolved D. What was sequenced was peripheral blood. This sequence was found in a human donor with active COVID-19. The donor label of this sample is uncertain. CDR3 region: CASSLHYPGILYF. CDR3 nucleotide sequence: TGTGCCAGCAGCTTGCATTACCCGGGGATTCTATATTTT.